The 30 T cell receptor beta chains below come from one sample, sequenced in a study of T cells in Graves' hyperthyroidism and ophthalmopathy. The investigators amplified TCR beta CDR3 regions from RNA transcripts. The HTBI primer set served for first-round RT-PCR of the TCR CDR3. A single record per CDR3 protein comes from TCRdb applying MiXCR to the multiplex PCR reads. The data show hundreds of thousands of distinct CDR3 sequences, 40% to 55% seen once. The sample comprised peripheral blood or thyroid tissue (not recorded which). The receptors come from an adult man with Graves' disease, either hyperthyroidism or ophthalmopathy (not recorded which).

The chain couples TRBV7-2 to TRBJ2-7; 11 nucleotides align to TRBD2. V was pared by 5 bases and J by 0 bases, with 6 bases of the junction left unmatched. CDR1 SGHTA and CDR2 FQGNSA come from the germline V gene. The CDR3 extends over 16 amino acids. The CDR3 reads CASSPPSGRLSYEQYF. The CDR3 coding sequence is TGTGCCAGCAGCCCCCCTAGCGGGAGGCTCTCCTACGAGCAGTACTTC. The variable domain in full, with the rest retrieved from reference TRBV7-2 and TRBJ2-7, is GAGVSQSPSNKVTEKGKDVELRCDPISGHTALYWYRQSLGQGLEFLIYFQGNSAPDKSGLPSDRFSAERTGGSVSTLTIQRTQQEDSAVYLCASSPPSGRLSYEQYFGPGTRLTVT.

This clonotype was observed at least ten times. This sequence joins TRBV7-9 and TRBJ1-1; TRBD1 is a possible D gene (5 bases). This CDR3 region has 13 residues. Trimming took off 0 bases at V and 10 bases at J, with 12 bases between the two ends. Germline V gene sequence: CDR1 SEHNR, CDR2 FQNEAQ (reference sequence). The CDR3 is CASSLAREGRAFF. The CDR3 nucleotides read TGTGCCAGCAGCTTAGCGAGAGAGGGGAGAGCTTTCTTT.

This chain links TRBV25-1 with TRBJ1-1; TRBD1 is a possible D gene (6 bases). V lost 6 bases and J lost 7, with 15 bases in between. This CDR3 is built from 13 residues. Per the germline V gene, CDR1 is MGHDK and CDR2 is SYGVNS. DNA of the CDR3: TGTGCCAGCAGGATCCCGGGACAAGGTGAAGCTTTCTTT. Its protein product is CASRIPGQGEAFF.

The rearrangement joins TRBV12-3 or TRBV12-4 to TRBJ1-2; D may be TRBD1 (6 bases). The CDR3 is made up of 14 amino acids. The V end lost 3 bases, the J end lost 3 bases, and 11 bases lay between the germline ends. CDR3 amino acids: CASSFGGRDYGYTF. The CDR3 DNA is TGTGCCAGCAGTTTCGGGGGGCGCGACTATGGCTACACCTTC.

The chain combines TRBV7-9 with TRBJ2-5; D possibly corresponds to TRBD2 (5 bases). The end of the DNA aligns better with TRBJ2-7, so the J call may be wrong. The CDR3 spans 16 residues. The V gene's germline CDR1 is SEHNR and CDR2 FQNEAQ (reference sequence). In nucleotides, the CDR3 is TGTGCCAGCAGCTCGTCTGTCGGGCGGGTAAGAACCGAGCAGTACTTC. This codes for CASSSSVGRVRTEQYF.

This clonotype was picked up a small number of times. The germline gene is not matched at one end of the junction; a read error may be the cause. The chain is built from TRBV15 and TRBJ1-4; no definite D call. CDR1 is LNHNV and CDR2 is YYDKDF in the germline V gene (reference sequence). CDR3 length: 8 residues. The CDR3 nucleotides read TGTGCCACCAGCAGAGATCGGTTC. This gives the protein CATSRDRF.

The gene calls are TRBV11-2 and TRBJ1-6, with D perhaps matching TRBD1 (5 bases). V was shortened by 5 bases and J by 9 bases, with 14 bases between the two germline ends. This CDR3 is 14 amino acids long. Germline V lookup: CDR1 SGHAT, CDR2 FQNNGV. The CDR3 reads CASSKSGAGSPLHF. CDR3 DNA: TGTGCCAGCAGCAAATCCGGGGCTGGTTCACCCCTCCACTTT. Drawing the rest from reference TRBV11-2 and TRBJ1-6, the complete variable domain is EAGVAQSPRYKIIEKRQSVAFWCNPISGHATLYWYQQILGQGPKLLIQFQNNGVVDDSQLPKDRFSAERLKGVDSTLKIQPAKLEDSAVYLCASSKSGAGSPLHFGNGTRLTVT.

The CDR3 sequence: CASSLGQLDSYEQYF. In DNA, the CDR3 is TGCGCCAGCAGCTTGGGACAGCTAGACTCCTACGAGCAGTACTTC. This chain joins TRBV5-1 and TRBJ2-7; perhaps TRBD1 as D (5 bases). Germline V gene sequence: CDR1 SGHRS, CDR2 YFSETQ. V lost 0 bases and J 0 bases, leaving 10 bases between the germline ends. This CDR3 is built from 15 residues. The entire variable domain, with the rest obtained from reference TRBV5-1 and TRBJ2-7, is as follows: KAGVTQTPRYLIKTRGQQVTLSCSPISGHRSVSWYQQTPGQGLQFLFEYFSETQRNKGNFPGRFSGRQFSNSRSEMNVSTLELGDSALYLCASSLGQLDSYEQYFGPGTRLTVT.

This clonotype was picked up many times. The chain combines TRBV7-9 with TRBJ1-4; 10 bases map to TRBD1. V trimming: 5 bases; J trimming: 7 bases; junction bases outside the gene matches: 7. This CDR3 region has 15 residues. Germline CDR1 reads SEHNR; CDR2 reads FQNEAQ (reference sequence). The CDR3 region is CASSLGQGVTEKLFF. The CDR3 bases are TGTGCCAGCAGCCTCGGACAGGGGGTTACTGAAAAACTGTTTTTT.

The chain employs TRBV7-2 and TRBJ2-7; D perhaps matches TRBD2 (6 bases). Germline V gives CDR1 SGHTA, CDR2 FQGNSA. The CDR3 has 16 amino acids. V dropped 0 bases and J dropped 4 bases, with 16 bases sitting between them. CDR3 loop: CASSLAVVAEGYEQYF. The CDR3 DNA sequence: TGTGCCAGCAGCTTAGCAGTCGTTGCGGAGGGGTACGAGCAGTACTTC.

In this sample, this clonotype turned up a few times. The chain combines TRBV7-9 with TRBJ1-1; 8 nucleotides match TRBD1. With 6 bases clipped from V and 11 bases from J, the junction kept 8 bases outside the gene matches. Germline values: CDR1 SEHNR, CDR2 FQNEAQ (reference sequence). The CDR3 length is 12 residues. The CDR3 loop is CASSLRTGYAFF. The CDR3 bases are TGTGCCAGCAGTTTACGGACAGGGTATGCTTTCTTT.

The V gene is TRBV24-1, the J gene TRBJ1-2, with 8 bases identical to TRBD1. Per germline, CDR1 KGHDR and CDR2 SFDVKD. V gave up 12 bases and J gave up 4 bases; unmatched junction bases: 12. The CDR3 has 14 amino acids. The CDR3 loop is CASDSGGAAYGYTF. CDR3 DNA: TGTGCCTCGGACTCAGGGGGCGCGGCCTATGGCTACACCTTC.

This clonotype was observed at least ten times. The chain joins TRBV12-3 or TRBV12-4 to TRBJ1-2; D is undetermined. The V end lost 7 bases, the J end lost 2 bases, and 14 bases lay between the germline ends. The CDR3 has 14 residues. CDR3 region: CASKSTVVNYGYTF. DNA of the CDR3: TGTGCCAGCAAAAGCACGGTAGTGAACTATGGCTACACCTTC.

This clonotype appeared a few times. The V call is TRBV12-3 or TRBV12-4, the J call TRBJ1-5; D remains ambiguous. V shed 2 bases and J shed 2 bases, with 10 bases lying between them. The CDR3 is made up of 15 amino acids. This CDR3 reads CASSLRGFGNQPQHF. For the CDR3, the DNA is TGTGCCAGCAGTTTACGGGGATTCGGCAATCAGCCCCAGCATTTT.

V usage is TRBV2 and J usage is TRBJ1-5; 7 bases are shared with TRBD1. Germline CDR1 SNHLY, CDR2 FYNNEI. The CDR3 covers 11 residues. The CDR3: CAFRGDQPQHF. CDR3 nucleotides: TGTGCGTTCAGGGGGGACCAGCCCCAGCATTTT.

For this clonotype: The conserved phenylalanine or tryptophan normally closing the CDR3 is absent here, so this likely arose from a read error. The V gene is TRBV13, the J gene TRBJ2-7; no clear D gene. Trimming removed 3 bases from V and 2 bases from J, with 5 bases in between. The CDR3 has 12 amino acids. Germline assignment: CDR1 PRHDT and CDR2 FYEKMQ (reference sequence). As DNA, the CDR3 is TGTGCCAGCAGCTTTGGGGCCTACGAGCAGTACCTC. Amino acid sequence: CASSFGAYEQYL.

This chain uses TRBV7-9 with TRBJ1-1; 9 nucleotides line up with TRBD1. V trimming: 5 bases; J trimming: 4 bases; junction bases outside the gene matches: 14. CDR3 length: 17 residues. The germline CDR1 and CDR2 sequences are SEHNR and FQNEAQ (reference sequence). CDR3 DNA: TGTGCCAGCAGCCTAGACAGGGGGAGATTCGGCGGCACTGAAGCTTTCTTT. Translation: CASSLDRGRFGGTEAFF. Drawing the rest from reference TRBV7-9 and TRBJ1-1, the complete variable domain is DTGVSQNPRHKITKRGQNVTFRCDPISEHNRLYWYRQTLGQGPEFLTYFQNEAQLEKSRLLSDRFSAERPKGSFSTLEIQRTEQGDSAMYLCASSLDRGRFGGTEAFFGQGTRLTVV.

V is TRBV7-2 and J is TRBJ1-2; TRBD1 is a possible D gene (6 bases). The CDR3 has 15 amino acids. Germline-derived CDR1 and CDR2 are SGHTA and FQGNSA. V was trimmed by 5 bases and J by 0 bases, leaving 13 bases between them. CDR3 protein: CASSPFGGTNYGYTF. The CDR3 nucleotides are TGTGCCAGCAGCCCCTTCGGGGGCACTAACTATGGCTACACCTTC.

This chain connects TRBV12-3 or TRBV12-4 to TRBJ1-5; no firm D call. The CDR3 covers 16 residues. Trimming took 4 bases from V and 5 from J, leaving 18 bases between them. In DNA form, the CDR3 reads TGTGCCAGCAGTTCCTCCTTCGGAGGGAACGATCAGCCCCAGCATTTT. Amino acid sequence: CASSSSFGGNDQPQHF.

In this sample, this clonotype turned up a few times. This rearrangement joins TRBV19 to TRBJ1-6; TRBD1 aligns across 7 bases. Germline V CDR1 and CDR2: LNHDA, SQIVND (reference sequence). CDR3 length: 16 amino acids. The junction had 8 bases not matched to a gene; V was cut back by 2 bases and J by 7 bases. DNA for the CDR3: TGTGCCAGTAGTATATTGTTGGACAGGAGAAATTCACCCCTCCACTTT. This encodes CASSILLDRRNSPLHF.

As concerns this clonotype: The conserved phenylalanine or tryptophan normally closing the CDR3 is absent here, so this likely arose from a read error. The chain carries TRBV7-8 and TRBJ1-1, with D unclear. The CDR3 contains 15 residues. The V end lost 4 bases, the J end lost 0 bases, and 12 bases lay between the germline ends. Germline V gene sequence: CDR1 SGHVS, CDR2 FQNEAQ. CDR3 DNA: TGTGCCAGCAGCTCCCCCGCAGGCGTGAACACTGAAGCTTTCCTT. Translation: CASSSPAGVNTEAFL.

This clonotype was seen a few times. The chain employs TRBV25-1 and TRBJ1-6; 7 bases align to TRBD1. The germline gives CDR1 MGHDK, CDR2 SYGVNS. This CDR3 comprises 16 residues. J gave up 7 bases and V 6 bases, and 12 bases lay outside the gene matches. The chain's CDR3 is CASRPRQGLGNSPLHF. The CDR3 bases are TGTGCCAGCAGACCCCGACAGGGACTTGGGAATTCACCCCTCCACTTT.

The chain joins TRBV7-9 to TRBJ2-2, with D possibly being TRBD2 (6 bases). V lost 10 bases to trimming and J lost 2 bases, with 17 bases between them. The germline CDR1 and CDR2 sequences are SEHNR and FQNEAQ (reference sequence). The CDR3 totals 15 residues. CDR3 in DNA: TGTGCCACGATCCCTCTGCGGGGTAACACCGGGGAGCTGTTTTTT. Its translation: CATIPLRGNTGELFF.

The chain has TRBV10-2 and TRBJ1-2, with 7 bases aligning to TRBD1. The germline CDR1 and CDR2 sequences are WSHSY and SAAADI. The CDR3 has 13 amino acids. V lost 8 bases to trimming and J lost 2 bases; unmatched junction nucleotides: 5. CDR3 nucleotides: TGCGCCAGCGCGGAGACAGGGAACTATGGCTACACCTTC. It is translated as CASAETGNYGYTF.

The chain recombines TRBV7-2 with TRBJ2-7; TRBD1 matches 11 bases. The V segment lost 3 bases and the J segment 4 bases; nucleotides outside the gene matches: 5. The CDR3 is 15 amino acids. Looked up from germline, CDR1 is SGHTA and CDR2 is FQGNSA. The CDR3 coding sequence is TGTGCCAGCAGCTTTGGACAGGGGGCAGTGTACGAGCAGTACTTC. Amino acids: CASSFGQGAVYEQYF.

This clonotype was detected only a few times. The chain couples TRBV19 to TRBJ1-1, with D perhaps matching TRBD1 (6 bases). The germline V gene has CDR1 LNHDA and CDR2 SQIVND (reference sequence). V lost 3 bases, J lost 2 bases, and 13 bases lay in between. The CDR3 consists of 15 residues. The CDR3 reads CASSMLGHRNTEAFF. As DNA, the CDR3 is TGTGCCAGTAGTATGCTGGGACACAGAAACACTGAAGCTTTCTTT.

This clonotype appeared a single time. V usage is TRBV7-2 and J usage is TRBJ2-7, with D hard to call. CDR3 length: 15 amino acids. The V gene lost 4 bases and the J gene lost 0 bases, with 13 bases spanning the gap. Germline V CDR1 and CDR2: SGHTA, FQGNSA. Written as DNA, the CDR3 is TGTGCCAGCAGCTCGCCGGCCCAGAGCTCCTACGAGCAGTACTTC. This codes for CASSSPAQSSYEQYF.

This clonotype came up many times. The chain carries TRBV6-5 and TRBJ2-2; 8 nucleotides line up with TRBD1. V lost 5 bases, J lost 0 bases, and 8 bases stayed unmatched. Germline-derived CDR1 and CDR2 are MNHEY and SVGAGI. The CDR3 sequence is 17 residues long. CDR3 region: CASSRAGTGSNTGELFF. The CDR3 region has the DNA TGTGCCAGCAGTAGAGCCGGGACAGGATCGAACACCGGGGAGCTGTTTTTT.

This chain connects TRBV7-9 to TRBJ1-6; D unclear. The ends were cut back, 3 bases at V and 9 bases at J, with 12 bases in the middle. Germline-derived CDR1 and CDR2 are SEHNR and FQNEAQ (reference sequence). The length of the CDR3 is 14 residues. The CDR3 region is CASSFPEGGSPLHF. For the CDR3, the DNA is TGTGCCAGCAGCTTCCCGGAGGGAGGTTCACCCCTCCACTTT. The full variable domain, its missing parts supplied by reference TRBV7-9 and TRBJ1-6, is DTGVSQNPRHKITKRGQNVTFRCDPISEHNRLYWYRQTLGQGPEFLTYFQNEAQLEKSRLLSDRFSAERPKGSFSTLEIQRTEQGDSAMYLCASSFPEGGSPLHFGNGTRLTVT.

This clonotype was recorded many times. V usage is TRBV29-1 and J usage is TRBJ1-1; D is uncertain. Germline CDR1 SQVTM, CDR2 ANQGSEA. Trimming shortened V by 6 bases and J by 1 base, and 9 bases separated the two germline ends. The length of the CDR3 is 12 residues. CDR3 amino acids: CSVADANTEAFF. The CDR3 DNA sequence: TGCAGCGTCGCGGACGCGAACACTGAAGCTTTCTTT.